The 26 T cell receptor beta chains presented below share a single source sample, sequenced in a study of cytomegalovirus exposure and HLA in healthy donors. Researchers ran the PCR with 60 Vbeta and 13 Jbeta primers. The assay was immunoSEQ multiplex PCR, and TCRdb's table has in-frame clones only and misses some. The sample lists 150,000 or so clones, over 70% occurring once. Sequenced material: PBMCs. The receptor set was obtained from a man aged 30 to 45 in good health and CMV-seropositive.

The chain links TRBV11-2 to TRBJ2-2, with unresolved D. The ends were cut back, 3 bases at V and 4 bases at J, with 6 bases in the middle. The CDR3 has 13 amino acids. The germline V gene encodes CDR1 SGHAT and CDR2 FQNNGV. This CDR3 is CASSFKRTGELFF. The CDR3 nucleotides read TGTGCCAGCAGCTTTAAGCGCACCGGGGAGCTGTTTTTT.

The rearrangement links TRBV10-3 to TRBJ2-7; 8 positions match TRBD1. V lost 8 bases to trimming and J lost 2 bases; unmatched junction nucleotides: 2. Germline V gene lookup returns CDR1 ENHRY and CDR2 SYGVKD. The CDR3 has 12 amino acids. The CDR3 nucleotides are TGTGCCATCCGACAGGGGACCTACGAGCAGTACTTC. The encoded protein is CAIRQGTYEQYF.

In this sample, this clone turned up a few times. The chain combines TRBV19 with TRBJ2-5; no firm D call. V lost 4 bases, J lost 2 bases, and 8 bases lay in between. The CDR3 totals 13 residues. Germline V gives CDR1 LNHDA, CDR2 SQIVND (reference sequence). The CDR3 sequence: CASSNSHQETQYF. The CDR3 DNA is TGTGCCAGTAGTAACAGCCATCAAGAGACCCAGTACTTC.

The CDR3 reads CASSASGTGADTQYF. CDR3 sequence (DNA): TGTGCCAGCAGCGCCTCCGGGACAGGGGCGGATACGCAGTATTTT. The V gene is TRBV9, the J gene TRBJ2-3; TRBD1 agrees at 10 bases. Germline CDR1 SGDLS, CDR2 YYNGEE. This CDR3 contains 15 residues. J was trimmed by 6 bases and V by 3 bases; bases with no gene match: 7.

The chain combines TRBV9 with TRBJ2-1, with 9 bases fitting TRBD1. CDR3 length: 14 amino acids. Germline V lookup: CDR1 SGDLS, CDR2 YYNGEE. V shed 2 bases, J shed 9 bases, and the junction held 6 bases outside the gene matches. The CDR3 sequence is CASSVTGGISEQFF. The CDR3 DNA reads as TGTGCCAGCAGCGTGACAGGGGGAATCTCTGAGCAGTTCTTC.

V and J are TRBV7-9 and TRBJ2-1; D may be TRBD1 (5 bases). The CDR3 has 15 residues. Germline CDR1 SEHNR, CDR2 FQNEAQ (reference sequence). The V and J ends lost 2 bases and 7 bases respectively, with 15 bases between them. This CDR3 reads CASSLFQGRVNEQFF. The CDR3 DNA reads TGTGCCAGCAGCTTATTTCAGGGTAGAGTAAATGAGCAGTTCTTC.

This chain joins TRBV7-9 and TRBJ2-7; D is unresolved. Trimming pared 4 bases from V and 2 bases from J, leaving 6 bases between. The CDR3 is 12 residues long. The germline gives CDR1 SEHNR, CDR2 FQNEAQ (reference sequence). The CDR3 loop reads CASSSATYEQYF. In DNA form, the CDR3 reads TGTGCCAGCAGCTCAGCCACCTACGAGCAGTACTTC.

This clone has just one count. The J gene is TRBJ1-4, the V gene TRBV28, with TRBD1 identical over 9 bases. The CDR3 has 16 amino acids. Losses at the gene ends were 6 bases for V and 4 bases for J; bases not matched to a gene: 9. The germline V gene has CDR1 MDHEN and CDR2 SYDVKM. The CDR3: CASSKGTGFSNEKLFF. The CDR3 nucleotides are TGTGCCAGCAGCAAGGGGACAGGGTTTAGTAATGAAAAACTGTTTTTT.

The chain employs TRBV5-1 and TRBJ2-3; 9 nucleotides line up with TRBD2. The CDR3 covers 15 residues. With V trimmed by 2 bases and J by 2 bases, 3 bases remained unmatched. Germline V gene data show CDR1 as SGHRS and CDR2 as YFSETQ. CDR3: CASSLEREVTDTQYF. The DNA of the CDR3 is TGCGCCAGCAGCTTAGAGCGGGAGGTCACAGATACGCAGTATTTT.

V gene TRBV2 combines with J gene TRBJ2-7; D remains ambiguous. Trimming removed 3 bases from V and 6 bases from J, with 12 bases in between. Per germline, CDR1 SNHLY and CDR2 FYNNEI. There are 13 residues in the CDR3. DNA for the CDR3: TGTGCCAGCAGTGAGACTTACGGGTTCGAGCAGTACTTC. This codes for CASSETYGFEQYF. Full variable domain (remainder filled in from reference TRBV2 and TRBJ2-7): EPEVTQTPSHQVTQMGQEVILRCVPISNHLYFYWYRQILGQKVEFLVSFYNNEISEKSEIFDDQFSVERPDGSNFTLKIRSTKLEDSAMYFCASSETYGFEQYFGPGTRLTVT.

The chain links TRBV5-6 to TRBJ1-4; D possibly corresponds to TRBD1 (6 bases). The CDR3 is 13 amino acids. Germline V gives CDR1 SGHDT, CDR2 YYEEEE. V gave up 1 base and J gave up 8 bases, with 9 bases separating them. The CDR3 DNA reads as TGTGCCAGCAGCTTGTCAGGGGTGGAAAAACTGTTTTTT. Translating it yields CASSLSGVEKLFF.

The gene calls are TRBV5-1 and TRBJ2-7; 8 bases are a match to TRBD1. Germline V gene sequence: CDR1 SGHRS, CDR2 YFSETQ. Trimming cost V 5 bases and J 2 bases; bases outside gene matches: 9. The CDR3 runs to 15 residues. The CDR3, as DNA: TGCGCCAGCAGATTCGGACAGGGCGATACCTACGAGCAGTACTTC. It codes for CASRFGQGDTYEQYF.

V gene TRBV4-1 combines with J gene TRBJ2-7, with 12 bases matching TRBD2. CDR3 length: 15 amino acids. With V trimmed by 2 bases and J by 2 bases, 1 base remained unmatched. Germline values: CDR1 MGHRA, CDR2 YSYEKL. CDR3 nucleotides: TGCGCCAGCAGCCAACTAGCGGGGGGGACCTACGAGCAGTACTTC. Its protein product is CASSQLAGGTYEQYF.

The J gene is TRBJ2-7, the V gene TRBV19; 9 bases are shared with TRBD1. This CDR3 spans 14 amino acids. Germline CDR1 and CDR2: LNHDA and SQIVND (reference sequence). J lost 6 bases, V lost 5 bases, and 8 bases had no gene match. The CDR3: CASSPFRDRAEQYF. The CDR3 DNA is TGTGCCAGTAGTCCATTCCGGGACAGGGCCGAGCAGTACTTC.

As concerns this clone: A junction boundary mismatches the germline segment, possibly from a read error. The chain carries TRBV11-2 and TRBJ2-7; possible D gene TRBD2, 6 bases. The germline CDR1 and CDR2 sequences are SGHAT and FQNNGV. This CDR3 is 15 amino acids long. The CDR3: CASSLGRYIASEQYF. The CDR3 bases are TGTGCCAGCAGTTTAGGGAGGTACATTGCCAGCGAGCAGTACTTC. Using reference TRBV11-2 and TRBJ2-7 for the parts outside the CDR3, the full variable domain is EAGVAQSPRYKIIEKRQSVAFWCNPISGHATLYWYQQILGQGPKLLIQFQNNGVVDDSQLPKDRFSAERLKGVDSTLKIQPAKLEDSAVYLCASSLGRYIASEQYFGPGTRLTVT.

The rearrangement joins TRBV2 to TRBJ2-7, with 9 bases that match TRBD1. Germline lookup yields CDR1 SNHLY and CDR2 FYNNEI. The CDR3 length is 14 residues. V was pared by 8 bases and J by 3 bases, with 8 bases of the junction left unmatched. As DNA, the CDR3 is TGTGCCAGCTCGACCGGGACAGGGCTCTACGAGCAGTACTTC. The encoded protein is CASSTGTGLYEQYF.

V and J are TRBV13 and TRBJ1-1, with D maybe TRBD1 (6 bases). Germline values: CDR1 PRHDT, CDR2 FYEKMQ (reference sequence). V lost 3 bases to trimming and J lost 4 bases, with 15 bases between them. The CDR3 is 15 residues long. The CDR3 coding sequence is TGTGCCAGCAGCTTTCGACAGGTCGGAAGCACTGAAGCTTTCTTT. Amino acids: CASSFRQVGSTEAFF.

This clone was counted a single time. The J gene is TRBJ1-5, the V gene TRBV9; the match to TRBD1 covers 7 bases. After removal of 4 bases from V and 8 bases from J, the junction contained 9 bases not matched to a gene. This CDR3 has 14 residues. The germline V gene has CDR1 SGDLS and CDR2 YYNGEE. CDR3 in amino acids: CASSSHTGAEPQHF. The CDR3, as DNA: TGTGCCAGCAGCTCCCATACAGGGGCAGAGCCCCAGCATTTT.

The count of this clone is one. The rearrangement joins TRBV27 to TRBJ1-1, with D unclear. Germline values: CDR1 MNHEY, CDR2 SMNVEV (reference sequence). This CDR3 region has 14 residues. Trimming removed 0 bases from V and 4 bases from J, with 9 bases in between. This CDR3 is CASSLSPQLTEAFF. In DNA, the CDR3 is TGTGCCAGCAGTTTATCGCCACAGCTCACTGAAGCTTTCTTT.

The genes are TRBV5-1 and TRBJ2-1; possible D gene TRBD2, 6 bases. The germline V and J ends were trimmed by 4 bases and 3 bases, with 8 bases remaining between them. The CDR3 covers 13 residues. Germline-derived CDR1 and CDR2 are SGHRS and YFSETQ. CDR3 DNA: TGCGCCAGCAGCAGGGACTTCTACAATGAGCAGTTCTTC. Protein: CASSRDFYNEQFF.

The V call is TRBV6-6, the J call TRBJ2-5; 11 nucleotides align to TRBD2. Germline V lookup: CDR1 MNHNY, CDR2 SVGAGI (reference sequence). Trimming removed 4 bases from V and 11 bases from J; junction bases left unmatched: 12. CDR3 length equals 15 residues. CDR3 sequence (DNA): TGTGCCAGCAGTTCGCTAGCGGGAGGTGCGTGGGAGCAGTACTTC. Its protein product is CASSSLAGGAWEQYF.

This clone was observed a single time. The CDR3 sequence: CASSSPNTGELFF. The CDR3, as DNA: TGTGCCAGCAGTTCTCCGAACACCGGGGAGCTGTTTTTT. The chain uses TRBV28 and TRBJ2-2, with D uncertain. The ends were cut back, 4 bases at V and 0 bases at J, with 3 bases in the middle. CDR1 and CDR2 from the germline V gene are MDHEN and SYDVKM. This CDR3 contains 13 residues.

The chain carries TRBV4-3 and TRBJ2-2; TRBD1 aligns across 7 bases. The CDR3 runs 17 residues. Per germline, CDR1 LGHNA and CDR2 YSLEER. V shed 6 bases, J shed 0 bases, and the junction held 10 bases outside the gene matches. The CDR3 region is CASRRVGQATNTGELFF. The CDR3 DNA is TGCGCCAGCAGGAGGGTCGGACAGGCAACGAACACCGGGGAGCTGTTTTTT.

The rearrangement joins TRBV28 to TRBJ1-5; 9 nucleotides match TRBD1. The CDR3 consists of 15 residues. CDR1 and CDR2 (germline): MDHEN, SYDVKM. The V and J ends lost 6 bases and 6 bases, in that order; junction bases with no gene match: 9. The DNA for the CDR3 is TGTGCCAGCAGACCGGGACAGGGCGAATCTCAGCCCCAGCATTTT. This translates into CASRPGQGESQPQHF.

On this clone: Other DNA sequences of this sample code for an identical CDR3. J is TRBJ2-5 and V is TRBV9, with a tentative D call TRBD2 (5 bases). Germline CDR1 and CDR2: SGDLS and YYNGEE. The CDR3 covers 12 residues. V shed 0 bases and J shed 5 bases, with 5 bases lying between them. This CDR3 is CASSVGGETQYF. CDR3 nucleotide sequence: TGTGCCAGCAGCGTAGGAGGGGAGACCCAGTACTTC. Combining the CDR3 with reference TRBV9 and TRBJ2-5 gives the whole variable domain DSGVTQTPKHLITATGQRVTLRCSPRSGDLSVYWYQQSLDQGLQFLIQYYNGEERAKGNILERFSAQQFPDLHSELNLSSLELGDSALYFCASSVGGETQYFGPGTRLLVL.

The V call is TRBV7-8, the J call TRBJ2-5; no definite D call. The J call is in doubt because the DNA end fits TRBJ2-7 better. From germline, CDR1 is SGHVS and CDR2 FQNEAQ. CDR3 length equals 15 residues. CDR3 nucleotide sequence: TGTGCCAGCAGCACCGAGGCCGTCCGTTCCTACGAGCAGTACTTC. Its translation: CASSTEAVRSYEQYF.